This TCR beta chain was identified in a study of OX40 agonist ivuxolimab in advanced cancers. The repertoire was sequenced with immunoSEQ multiplex PCR; TCRdb's copy has only in-frame clones and lacks some. This table holds 29,000 or so clones, about 89% found once. Study results and limitations: The mean number of expanded clones was higher in CD8+ T cells than in CD4+. Low clonal expansion, among the lowest seen, marked partial responders at 0.1-3.0 mg/kg.

A word on this clone: Its antigen is not identified.

V was pared by 6 bases and J by 5 bases, with 13 bases of the junction left unmatched. CDR1 is SNHLY and CDR2 is FYNNEI in the germline V gene. The CDR3 totals 16 residues. The source is an adult with an advanced solid tumor such as melanoma, head and neck, liver or kidney cancer. The chain carries TRBV2 and TRBJ1-1, with 9 positions matching TRBD1. Sequenced material: CD4+ or CD8+ T cells sorted from blood, taken in a trial of the OX40 agonist ivuxolimab. In nucleotides, the CDR3 is TGTGCCAGCAGCTATCGGGGACAGGGAATCGGTACTGAAGCTTTCTTT. Amino acid sequence: CASSYRGQGIGTEAFF.